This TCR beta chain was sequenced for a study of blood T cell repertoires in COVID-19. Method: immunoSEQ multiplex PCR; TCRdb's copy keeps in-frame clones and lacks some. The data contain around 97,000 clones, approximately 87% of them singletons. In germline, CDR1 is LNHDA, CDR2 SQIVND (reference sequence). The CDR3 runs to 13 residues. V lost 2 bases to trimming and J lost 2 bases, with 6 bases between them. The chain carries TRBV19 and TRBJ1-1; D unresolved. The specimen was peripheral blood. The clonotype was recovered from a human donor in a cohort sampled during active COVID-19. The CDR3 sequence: CASSIMTNTEAFF. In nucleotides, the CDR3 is TGTGCCAGTAGTATAATGACAAACACTGAAGCTTTCTTT. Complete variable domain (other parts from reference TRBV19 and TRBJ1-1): DGGITQSPKYLFRKEGQNVTLSCEQNLNHDAMYWYRQDPGQGLRLIYYSQIVNDFQKGDIAEGYSVSREKKESFPLTVTSAQKNPTAFYLCASSIMTNTEAFFGQGTRLTVV.